The 7 T cell receptor beta chains given below trace back to one sample, sequenced in a study of identical twins. In TCRdb, the 5' RACE reads were re-called with MiXCR into one record per CDR3 protein. The data contain more than 1.5 million distinct CDR3 sequences, roughly 35% of them singletons. Sample: cord blood. These TCRs come from a newborn girl in good health.

The chain links TRBV14 to TRBJ2-3; TRBD2 is a possible D gene (6 bases). V gave up 0 bases and J gave up 5 bases, with 18 bases separating them. The CDR3 length is 17 residues. The germline V gene encodes CDR1 SGHDN and CDR2 FVKESK. CDR3 bases: TGTGCCAGCAGCCAAGATCCGGCGGGGCGGGGAAGAGATACGCAGTATTTT. Translating it yields CASSQDPAGRGRDTQYF.

This clonotype was counted a few times. The J gene is TRBJ1-1, the V gene TRBV5-1; 7 bases agree with TRBD1. Per germline, CDR1 SGHRS and CDR2 YFSETQ. Trimming removed 0 bases from V and 11 bases from J; junction bases left unmatched: 7. CDR3 length: 13 residues. The CDR3 DNA reads as TGCGCCAGCAGCTTGGGGGACAGCCCCTCGGCTTTCTTT. This translates into CASSLGDSPSAFF.

This clonotype was found once. The genes are TRBV7-9 and TRBJ1-2; 8 nucleotides match TRBD1. The germline V gene encodes CDR1 SEHNR and CDR2 FQNEAQ (reference sequence). This CDR3 has 14 amino acids. V shed 4 bases and J 2 bases; nucleotides not matched to a gene: 3. The CDR3 loop reads CASSSGGENYGYTF. In nucleotides, the CDR3 is TGTGCCAGCAGCTCAGGGGGCGAAAACTATGGCTACACCTTC.

This clonotype was counted only a few times. This chain joins TRBV12-5 and TRBJ1-1; TRBD1 might be the D (5 bases). The length of the CDR3 is 14 residues. The germline V and J ends were trimmed by 4 bases and 0 bases, with 9 bases remaining between them. Germline V gene data show CDR1 as LGHNT and CDR2 as FRNRAP. The CDR3 DNA follows: TGTGCTAGTGGTTCGGGGACGGTGAACACTGAAGCTTTCTTT. It codes for CASGSGTVNTEAFF.

In its sample, this clonotype was seen a few times. This chain links TRBV5-6 with TRBJ1-5, with D possibly being TRBD1 (5 bases). Trimming cost V 4 bases and J 1 base, with 18 bases left between them. The CDR3 is 17 residues long. Germline CDR1 and CDR2: SGHDT and YYEEEE. In DNA, the CDR3 is TGTGCCAGCAGCCCCTCGGGGGGGTACGAAAGCAATCAGCCCCAGCATTTT. It is translated as CASSPSGGYESNQPQHF. Full variable domain (missing parts from reference TRBV5-6 and TRBJ1-5): DAGVTQSPTHLIKTRGQQVTLRCSPKSGHDTVSWYQQALGQGPQFIFQYYEEEERQRGNFPDRFSGHQFPNYSSELNVNALLLGDSALYLCASSPSGGYESNQPQHFGDGTRLSIL.

This clonotype was detected a few times. The chain uses TRBV12-3 or TRBV12-4 and TRBJ1-2, with a tentative D call TRBD1 (5 bases). Trimming left V 3 bases short and J 6 bases short, with 11 bases between. This CDR3 comprises 13 residues. CDR3 sequence (DNA): TGTGCCAGCAGTTTCAGGCAGGGACATGGCTACACCTTC. The encoded protein is CASSFRQGHGYTF.

This sequence joins TRBV6-6 and TRBJ2-7; 11 nucleotides line up with TRBD1. The junction had 11 bases not matched to a gene; V was cut back by 6 bases and J by 7 bases. Germline V gene sequence: CDR1 MNHNY, CDR2 SVGAGI (reference sequence). This CDR3 spans 15 amino acids. The CDR3 nucleotides are TGTGCCAGCAGCTATGACCGGACAGGGGGCAATGAGCAGTACTTC. Encoded protein: CASSYDRTGGNEQYF.